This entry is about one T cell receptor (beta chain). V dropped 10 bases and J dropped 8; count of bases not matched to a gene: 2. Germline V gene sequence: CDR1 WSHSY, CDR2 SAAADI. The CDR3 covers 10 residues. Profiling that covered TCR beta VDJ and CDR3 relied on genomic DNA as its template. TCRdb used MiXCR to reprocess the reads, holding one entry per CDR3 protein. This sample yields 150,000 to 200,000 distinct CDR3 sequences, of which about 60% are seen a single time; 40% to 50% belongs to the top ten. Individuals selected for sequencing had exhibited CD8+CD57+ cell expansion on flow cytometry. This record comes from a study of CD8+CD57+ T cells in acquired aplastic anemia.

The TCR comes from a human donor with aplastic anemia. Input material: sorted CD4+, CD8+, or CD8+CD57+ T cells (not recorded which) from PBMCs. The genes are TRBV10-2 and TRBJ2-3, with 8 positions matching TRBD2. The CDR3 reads CATGGGTQYF. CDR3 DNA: TGCGCCACGGGGGGGGGTACGCAGTATTTT.